Shown below are 9 T cell receptor beta chains from a single sample sequenced in a study of blood T cell repertoires in COVID-19. The assay was immunoSEQ multiplex PCR, and TCRdb's table has in-frame clones only and misses some. The sample has about 97,000 clones, approximately 86% seen once. The sequenced sample was peripheral blood. These receptors came from a man over 45 with COVID-19, enrolled during active disease.

This clone was counted a single time. The J gene is TRBJ2-3, the V gene TRBV30; the D is unclear. The V end lost 3 bases, the J end lost 2 bases, and 12 bases lay between the germline ends. The CDR3 contains 14 residues. Germline V lookup: CDR1 GTSNPN, CDR2 SVGIG (reference sequence). The CDR3 DNA follows: TGTGCCTGGAGCCGCGTTGCGGCCACAGATACGCAGTATTTT. Its protein is CAWSRVAATDTQYF.

The rearrangement uses TRBV11-3 and TRBJ2-7; 9 nucleotides agree with TRBD2. This CDR3 is 14 amino acids long. Germline V lookup: CDR1 SGHNT, CDR2 YENEEA. Germline trimming cut 1 base from V and 5 bases from J; bases unmatched to any gene: 3. CDR3 region: CASSLGLAEDEQYF. The CDR3, as DNA: TGTGCCAGCAGCTTAGGACTAGCGGAGGACGAGCAGTACTTC.

The chain carries TRBV6-5 and TRBJ2-1; 15 positions match TRBD2. This CDR3 contains 15 residues. The V and J ends lost 6 bases and 9 bases, in that order; junction bases with no gene match: 6. Germline V CDR1 and CDR2: MNHEY, SVGAGI. CDR3 DNA sequence: TGTGCCAGCAGCCCGGGACTAGCGGGGGGCGGTGAGCAGTTCTTC. Translating it yields CASSPGLAGGGEQFF.

The V and J genes are TRBV7-9 and TRBJ2-7; D gene ambiguous. The germline gives CDR1 SEHNR, CDR2 FQNEAQ (reference sequence). The CDR3 contains 14 residues. Trimming left V 3 bases short and J 2 bases short, with 11 bases between. The CDR3 region is CASSFVLLPYEQYF. The CDR3, as DNA: TGTGCCAGCAGCTTCGTTCTCCTACCCTACGAGCAGTACTTC.

V usage is TRBV5-5 and J usage is TRBJ1-3; TRBD1 might be the D (6 bases). The CDR3 extends over 15 amino acids. Deletions cut 1 base from V and 2 bases from J, with 10 bases between. The germline V gene encodes CDR1 SGHKS and CDR2 YYEKEE (reference sequence). The CDR3 DNA follows: TGTGCCAGCAGCTTGTGGACAGTTCCTGGAAACACCATATATTTT. Its protein product is CASSLWTVPGNTIYF.

This clone appeared once. V gene TRBV2 combines with J gene TRBJ1-5; D gene uncertain. Trimming took off 3 bases at V and 6 bases at J, with 12 bases between the two ends. Germline CDR1 SNHLY, CDR2 FYNNEI. The CDR3 contains 14 residues. CDR3 region: CASSDHGVSQPQHF. CDR3 DNA sequence: TGTGCCAGCAGTGATCACGGGGTTTCTCAGCCCCAGCATTTT.

The chain combines TRBV18 with TRBJ2-1; a weak D match, TRBD1 (5 bases). This CDR3 is 14 amino acids long. The germline CDR1 and CDR2 sequences are KGHSH and LQKENI. Trimming stripped 2 bases from V and 5 bases from J, with 10 bases between. Here the CDR3 reads CASSPGRQNNEQFF. CDR3 coding DNA: TGTGCCAGCTCACCAGGCCGACAGAACAATGAGCAGTTCTTC. Filled out from reference TRBV18 and TRBJ2-1, the complete variable domain reads NAGVMQNPRHLVRRRGQEARLRCSPMKGHSHVYWYRQLPEEGLKFMVYLQKENIIDESGMPKERFSAEFPKEGPSILRIQQVVRGDSAAYFCASSPGRQNNEQFFGPGTRLTVL.

The rearrangement joins TRBV27 to TRBJ1-4; tentatively, D is TRBD1 (5 bases). CDR3 length equals 19 residues. V lost 1 base, J lost 0 bases, and 18 bases lay in between. Germline V gene sequence: CDR1 MNHEY, CDR2 SMNVEV (reference sequence). In DNA form, the CDR3 reads TGTGCCAGCAGTTTATGGGGCAGCCCCAGCTTTGCAACTAATGAAAAACTGTTTTTT. It yields the protein CASSLWGSPSFATNEKLFF.

V gene TRBV15 combines with J gene TRBJ1-6; D possibly corresponds to TRBD1 (6 bases). The CDR3 length is 14 residues. Germline V gene sequence: CDR1 LNHNV, CDR2 YYDKDF (reference sequence). V gave up 4 bases and J gave up 5 bases, with 9 bases separating them. In nucleotides, the CDR3 is TGTGCCACCAGCATTTCAGGGGATAATTCACCCCTCCACTTT. This codes for CATSISGDNSPLHF.